The present entry profiles one TCR beta chain with its context. Germline loops: CDR1 PRHDT, CDR2 FYEKMQ (reference sequence). V lost 3 bases and J lost 0, with 8 bases in between. CDR3 length equals 15 residues. The entry originates in a study of blood T cell repertoires in COVID-19. Study context: Samples taken during acute and convalescent COVID-19 were collected in the United States, Italy and Spain. From T cells, B-cell-depleted T cells, or PBMCs came the material, which was cDNA or gDNA.

Libraries were prepared by immunoSEQ multiplex PCR; TCRdb keeps only in-frame clonotypes and omits some of them. The sample yields about 160,000 clones, roughly four fifths seen once. The sample comprised peripheral blood. This chain connects TRBV13 to TRBJ2-2; D ambiguous. This TCR was recovered from a man in his sixties with active or convalescent COVID-19. CDR3 nucleotide sequence: TGTGCCAGCAGCTTCCAGAGCGCGAACACCGGGGAGCTGTTTTTT. Amino acids: CASSFQSANTGELFF.